The T cell receptor (beta chain) described here comes from a study of identical twins. The study's findings and limits: A lower insertion count was a feature of abundant cord blood beta clonotypes, with no such feature in memory repertoires.

Unmatched junction bases numbered 8, after V lost 6 bases and J lost 3 bases. CDR1 is KGHSH and CDR2 is LQKENI in the germline V gene. The CDR3 runs to 15 residues. TCRdb re-called the 5' RACE reads with MiXCR, one entry per CDR3 protein. This sample carries fewer than 900,000 distinct CDR3 sequences, less than 25% of them seen once, and the ten largest clones take over 4%. Comment on this clonotype: The target antigen is unknown.

These data were also filed under a second study, of T cells expressing NK-cell markers. That report notes: The TCR beta repertoires originated in sorted CD3+CD56+NKG2C+, CD3+CD56+NKG2C- and CD3+CD56-NKG2C+ T cells. For a few donors, these clonotypes were likewise the leading ones in the CD3+CD56-NKG2C+ fraction.

What was sequenced was PBMCs. The chain carries TRBV18 and TRBJ2-5; 9 bases are shared with TRBD1. This TCR derives from a woman aged 18-35 years in good health. CDR3 protein: CASSPGTGSEETQYF. DNA for the CDR3: TGTGCCAGCTCCCCTGGGACAGGGTCAGAAGAGACCCAGTACTTC.